The subject of this entry is one TCR beta chain. The data derive from a study of blood T cell repertoires in COVID-19. Sequencing was performed with immunoSEQ multiplex PCR; in TCRdb, only in-frame clones are kept and a portion is missing. The sample gives 300,000 to 350,000 clones, 70% to 90% of which show up once; 2.2% is in the top ten. Participant age was 18 to 89 years, and participants resided in 25 or so US areas. Symptom resolution, clearance, or two negative PCRs marked donors in Cohort 3 as recovered. V was trimmed by 3 bases and J by 7 bases, leaving 19 bases between them. The CDR3 runs to 17 residues. CDR1 LGHNA and CDR2 YNFKEQ come from the germline V gene.

The chain uses TRBV4-2 and TRBJ1-6, with D unresolved. The source of this sequence is a man younger than 40 who had recovered from COVID-19. Sample: PBMCs or T cells enriched from blood (not recorded which). CDR3 bases: TGTGCCAGCAGCCAGCCTACCCGACGCGGGCGAAATTCACCCCTCCACTTT. Its translation: CASSQPTRRGRNSPLHF.